Listed below are T cell receptor beta chains from one sample, sequenced in a study of blood T cell repertoires in COVID-19. Profiling relied on immunoSEQ multiplex PCR, and the TCRdb table lists in-frame clones only, not all of them. The sample holds around 140,000 clones; around 89% are singletons and the top ten take 2% to 2.5%. Material for sequencing was peripheral blood. These receptors were collected from a man between 65 and 85 years old with active COVID-19. Each CDR3 is given with its conserved first and last residue. Fields, in order: CDR3 length, J gene, D gene, clone size, V gene, CDR3 DNA, CDR3 protein. A D gene is named only where the DNA matches it firmly. Not every row has a clone size; where given, it reads once, few, many or a size class.

>16|TRBJ1-5|.|.|TRBV19
TGTGCCAGTAGTATAGCGGTCACCCATAGCAATCAGCCCCAGCATTTT
CASSIAVTHSNQPQHF
>15|TRBJ1-3|.|.|TRBV25-1
TGTGCCAGCAGTGATTTTAAGAGCTCTGGAAACACCATATATTTT
CASSDFKSSGNTIYF
>16|TRBJ1-3|.|many|TRBV28
TGTGCCAGCACCCCTAGGGGCGCCGGGAGTAGAAACACCATATATTTT
CASTPRGAGSRNTIYF
>12|TRBJ2-2|TRBD1|.|TRBV29-1
TGCAGCGGGACAGGGGGCACCGGGGAGCTGTTTTTT
CSGTGGTGELFF
>18|TRBJ1-5|.|.|TRBV4-1
TGCGCCAGCAGCCAAATTTCGAGGGCCTTTGGAACGAATCAGCCCCAGCATTTT
CASSQISRAFGTNQPQHF
>16|TRBJ2-5|TRBD2|few|TRBV9
TGTGCCAGCAGCGTAGAGGGGACTAGAGGCTCGGAGACCCAGTACTTC
CASSVEGTRGSETQYF
>14|TRBJ2-7|.|.|TRBV5-1
TGCGCCAGCAGCTTAGGCGACAGGACCTACGAGCAGTACTTC
CASSLGDRTYEQYF
>15|TRBJ2-1|.|.|TRBV7-8
TGTGCCAGCAGCCCCCAGAAGGGCAGGGTCAATGAGCAGTTCTTC
CASSPQKGRVNEQFF
>16|TRBJ2-4|TRBD2|.|TRBV2
TGTGCCAGCAGTGTCGCGGGAGGGCCTGCCAAAAACATTCAGTACTTC
CASSVAGGPAKNIQYF
>17|TRBJ2-3|.|few|TRBV28
TGTGCCAGCCGCACTCACTCGCGCGGGGGCGGCACAGATACGCAGTATTTT
CASRTHSRGGGTDTQYF
>13|TRBJ2-3|TRBD2|.|TRBV4-2
TGTGCCAGCAGCATGACTAGCGGAGATACGCAGTATTTT
CASSMTSGDTQYF
>15|TRBJ2-2|.|once|TRBV30
TGTGCCTGGTCCCGGGGAAGCGGGCACACCGGGGAGCTGTTTTTT
CAWSRGSGHTGELFF
>14|TRBJ1-1|.|.|TRBV15
TGTGCCACCAGCAGCCTTGGTGGGGGGACTGAAGCTTTCTTT
CATSSLGGGTEAFF
>12|TRBJ2-5|TRBD2|.|TRBV29-1
TGCAGCGTTGATCCGGGGGGGGAGACCCAGTACTTC
CSVDPGGETQYF
>15|TRBJ2-7|.|few|TRBV30
TGTGCCTGGAGTGTACGACAGGCTACCTCCTACGAGCAGTACTTC
CAWSVRQATSYEQYF
>16|TRBJ1-1|.|.|TRBV6-5
TGTGCCAGCAGTTACACCCGCGCGGCGGCGAACACTGAAGCTTTCTTT
CASSYTRAAANTEAFF
>15|TRBJ2-5|.|.|TRBV5-1
TGCGCCAGCAGCTTGGCCTACAGGGAGCAGGAGACCCAGTACTTC
CASSLAYREQETQYF
>13|TRBJ1-1|.|.|TRBV19
TGTGCCAGTATGGTGGCCCTGAACACTGAAGCTTTCTTT
CASMVALNTEAFF
>18|TRBJ2-3|TRBD2|.|TRBV28
TGTGCCAGCAGCCCCCGAGCCGGTCTAGCGGGAGGGACAGATACGCAGTATTTT
CASSPRAGLAGGTDTQYF
>13|TRBJ1-4|.|.|TRBV5-1
TGCGCCAGCAGCTCCGGGGGAGGTGAAAAACTGTTTTTT
CASSSGGGEKLFF
>15|TRBJ2-1|.|.|TRBV5-4
TGTGCCAGCAGCTTGGGGACTATGGCCTACAATGAGCAGTTCTTC
CASSLGTMAYNEQFF
>13|TRBJ2-7|TRBD1|.|TRBV9
TGTGCCAGCAGCCCACAGGGGGCCTACGAGCAGTACTTC
CASSPQGAYEQYF
>16|TRBJ1-1|.|.|TRBV6-5
TGTGCCAGCAGTTCGGGGTTACTGGAAATGAACACTGAAGCTTTCTTT
CASSSGLLEMNTEAFF